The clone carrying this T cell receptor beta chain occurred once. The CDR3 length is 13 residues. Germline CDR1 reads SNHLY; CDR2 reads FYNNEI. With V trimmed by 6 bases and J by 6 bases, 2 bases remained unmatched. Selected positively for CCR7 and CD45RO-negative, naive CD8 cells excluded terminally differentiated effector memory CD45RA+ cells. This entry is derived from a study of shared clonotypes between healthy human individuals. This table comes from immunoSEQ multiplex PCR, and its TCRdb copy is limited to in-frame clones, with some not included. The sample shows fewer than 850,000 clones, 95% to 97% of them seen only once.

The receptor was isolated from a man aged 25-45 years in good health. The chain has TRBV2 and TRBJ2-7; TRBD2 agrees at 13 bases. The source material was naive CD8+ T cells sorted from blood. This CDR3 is CASRTSGRREQYF. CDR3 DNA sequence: TGTGCCAGCAGGACTAGCGGGAGGCGCGAGCAGTACTTC.